This TCR beta chain was captured by sequencing in a study of blood T cell repertoires in COVID-19. Study information: The United States, Italy and Spain were the sources of the acute and convalescent COVID-19 samples. PBMCs, B-cell-depleted T cells, or T cells provided the cDNA or gDNA that made up the material.

The protocol was immunoSEQ multiplex PCR, while the TCRdb copy is restricted to in-frame clones and leaves out a portion. The table records some 87,000 clones, around four fifths of them present only once. The TCR was taken from a woman in her seventies with active or convalescent COVID-19. Sequencing was performed on peripheral blood.

CDR3 in DNA: TGTGCCAGCAGCTTTTTTGGGGGCTTGAACGAGCAGTACTTC. Translated: CASSFFGGLNEQYF. V gene TRBV11-2 combines with J gene TRBJ2-7; the D gene is possibly TRBD1 (6 bases). Trimming took off 3 bases at V and 5 bases at J, with 14 bases between the two ends. Germline loops: CDR1 SGHAT, CDR2 FQNNGV. The CDR3 is made up of 14 amino acids.